These T cell receptor beta chains were read from a single sample in a study of blood T cell repertoires in COVID-19. Profiling relied on immunoSEQ multiplex PCR, and the TCRdb table lists in-frame clones only, not all of them. The repertoire includes just over 150,000 clones, 80% of them detected once, and over 0.5% sits in the top ten. Sequenced: peripheral blood. Every receptor here comes from a man aged 55-75 years with acute or convalescent COVID-19. Each CDR3 is given with its conserved first and last residue. Each record gives: clone size, J gene, D gene, V gene, CDR3 protein, CDR3 DNA. D genes are given only for firm matches. Clone size is given for some rows only: seen once, a few or many times, or a class if the clone is expanded.

- TRBJ2-7 TRBD1 TRBV6-6 CASSYGQGAYEQYF TGTGCCAGCAGTTACGGACAGGGGGCCTACGAGCAGTACTTC
- TRBJ2-7 - TRBV12-3/TRBV12-4 CASSLTQGEQYF TGTGCCAGCAGTTTGACCCAGGGAGAGCAGTACTTC
- TRBJ1-3 TRBD1 TRBV9 CASSAQDRVGGNTIYF TGTGCCAGCAGCGCCCAAGACAGGGTCGGGGGAAACACCATATATTTT
- TRBJ1-1 - TRBV18 CASSPGRAVMNTEAFF TGTGCCAGCTCACCGGGCAGGGCAGTAATGAACACTGAAGCTTTCTTT
- TRBJ1-1 - TRBV7-3 CASSLSTVQNTEAFF TGTGCCAGCAGCTTAAGCACAGTGCAGAACACTGAAGCTTTCTTT
- TRBJ2-7 - TRBV11-2 CASRRPGGPPYEQYF TGTGCCAGCCGCCGCCCGGGGGGCCCTCCCTACGAGCAGTACTTC
- TRBJ2-2 TRBD1 TRBV4-3 CASSLLPMTGAFTGELFF TGCGCCAGCAGCCTCTTACCCATGACAGGGGCCTTCACCGGGGAGCTGTTTTTT
- TRBJ1-1 TRBD1 TRBV18 CASSQGQGNTEAFF TGTGCCAGCTCACAAGGACAGGGGAACACTGAAGCTTTCTTT
- TRBJ2-1 TRBD2 TRBV24-1 CATRGTSGIYNEQFF TGTGCCACCAGGGGGACTAGCGGGATTTACAATGAGCAGTTCTTC
- TRBJ2-3 TRBD1 TRBV4-1 CASSQNGGTGSTDTQYF TGCGCCAGCAGCCAAAACGGTGGGACAGGGAGCACAGATACGCAGTATTTT
few TRBJ1-4 - TRBV25-1 CASSESQVLGEKLFF TGTGCCAGCAGTGAATCTCAGGTTCTTGGTGAAAAACTGTTTTTT
few TRBJ2-2 TRBD2 TRBV23-1 CPPTSGRSNTGELFF TGCCCGCCGACTAGCGGGAGGTCGAACACCGGGGAGCTGTTTTTT
- TRBJ2-7 TRBD2 TRBV6-6 CASSRRTSGTAYEQYF TGTGCCAGCAGTCGTCGGACTAGCGGCACTGCCTACGAGCAGTACTTC
- TRBJ1-4 - TRBV6-5 CASRLSGGVGEKLFF TGTGCCAGCCGACTTTCCGGAGGGGTAGGAGAAAAACTGTTTTTT
- TRBJ2-7 TRBD2 TRBV30 CAWRGLAGGIYEQYF TGTGCCTGGAGGGGACTAGCGGGAGGCATTTACGAGCAGTACTTC
once TRBJ2-3 - TRBV5-4 CASSFQSRQDTQYF TGTGCCAGCAGCTTCCAGTCCCGCCAAGATACGCAGTATTTT
- TRBJ1-6 TRBD1 TRBV5-6 CASSSTGTGGSPLHF TGTGCCAGCAGCTCGACCGGGACAGGAGGGTCACCCCTCCACTTT
once TRBJ2-1 TRBD2 TRBV5-1 CASSSGLAGVDEQFF TGCGCCAGCAGCTCGGGACTAGCGGGGGTGGATGAGCAGTTCTTC
- TRBJ1-6 - TRBV5-8 CASSRSGRPLHF TGTGCCAGCAGCAGGTCAGGGCGGCCCCTCCACTTT
- TRBJ2-7 - TRBV6-6 CASSYGAGSSYEQYF TGTGCCAGCAGTTACGGGGCAGGGTCAAGCTACGAGCAGTACTTC
- TRBJ2-3 - TRBV7-8 CASSPRWRTQYF TGTGCCAGCAGCCCTAGGTGGAGAACGCAGTATTTT
- TRBJ2-6 TRBD1 TRBV7-9 CASSQRDRGALLGANVLTF TGTGCCAGCAGCCAACGGGACAGGGGCGCCCTTTTGGGGGCCAACGTCCTGACTTTC
- TRBJ2-1 - TRBV7-2 CASSLLTYNEQFF TGTGCCAGCAGCTTATTGACTTACAATGAGCAGTTCTTC
once TRBJ2-1 - TRBV4-2 CASSQGLASWDEQFF TGTGCCAGCAGCCAAGGGCTAGCGTCCTGGGATGAGCAGTTCTTC
- TRBJ1-1 TRBD1 TRBV5-1 CASSRTGGESEAFF TGCGCCAGCAGCAGGACAGGGGGTGAGTCTGAAGCTTTCTTT
- TRBJ2-5 - TRBV7-9 CASSSGGLGLQDTQYF TGTGCCAGCAGCTCGGGGGGCCTCGGGTTACAAGATACCCAGTACTTC
- TRBJ1-2 TRBD1 TRBV11-2 CASSPGTGTGYTF TGTGCCAGCAGCCCCGGGACAGGGACCGGCTACACCTTC
once TRBJ2-3 TRBD2 TRBV27 CASRAGGAGTDTQYF TGTGCCAGCAGGGCCGGGGGGGCCGGCACAGATACGCAGTATTTT
- TRBJ1-2 - TRBV4-2 CASSQVLTGKSYGYTF TGTGCCAGCAGCCAAGTACTAACAGGGAAAAGCTATGGCTACACCTTC
- TRBJ2-7 - TRBV11-2 CASSLRTHSEQYF TGTGCCAGCAGCTTAAGGACTCACTCCGAGCAGTACTTC
- TRBJ1-2 - TRBV2 CASRRLSYGYTF TGTGCCAGCAGGAGGTTGTCCTATGGCTACACCTTC
- TRBJ1-3 TRBD1 TRBV27 CASSARQGIGNTIYF TGTGCCAGCAGTGCCCGACAGGGGATAGGAAACACCATATATTTT
once TRBJ2-1 TRBD2 TRBV7-9 CASSRPGLAGGSEQFF TGTGCCAGCAGTCGGCCGGGACTAGCGGGAGGATCTGAGCAGTTCTTC
- TRBJ2-7 TRBD1 TRBV27 CATTDRAGASEQYF TGTGCCACCACGGACAGGGCAGGGGCTAGCGAGCAGTACTTC
- TRBJ2-1 TRBD2 TRBV19 CASSIETGGSYNEQFF TGTGCCAGTAGTATAGAGACGGGGGGGTCCTACAATGAGCAGTTCTTC
- TRBJ2-2 - TRBV19 CASSIEGLLGELFF TGTGCCAGTAGTATAGAGGGACTGCTGGGGGAGCTGTTTTTT
- TRBJ2-2 TRBD2 TRBV3-1/TRBV3-2 CASSRGSVSVGGELFF TGTGCCAGCAGTCGCGGGAGCGTGAGTGTCGGCGGGGAGCTGTTTTTT
- TRBJ2-5 TRBD2 TRBV4-2 CASSPLAGGQETQYF TGTGCCAGCAGCCCACTAGCGGGGGGCCAAGAGACCCAGTACTTC
once TRBJ1-2 TRBD1 TRBV6-5 CASSYQTGGRGYTF TGTGCCAGCAGTTACCAAACAGGGGGCAGAGGCTACACCTTC
few TRBJ2-6 TRBD1 TRBV13 CASSRRTGGAGANVLTF TGTGCCAGCAGCCGCCGGACAGGGGGCGCTGGGGCCAACGTCCTGACTTTC
- TRBJ1-2 TRBD1 TRBV11-3 CASSLAAQGIYGYTF TGTGCCAGCAGCTTAGCCGCACAGGGGATTTATGGCTACACCTTC
- TRBJ1-2 TRBD1 TRBV5-1 CASRPGTAWNYGYTF TGCGCCAGCAGGCCGGGGACAGCTTGGAACTATGGCTACACCTTC
once TRBJ1-1 - TRBV18 CASSPMRANTEAFF TGTGCCAGCTCACCCATGAGAGCAAACACTGAAGCTTTCTTT
- TRBJ1-2 TRBD1 TRBV24-1 CATSDLHRGRTDYGYTF TGTGCCACCAGTGATTTGCACAGGGGGCGGACTGACTATGGCTACACCTTC
- TRBJ2-5 - TRBV18 CASSPARAPGTQYF TGTGCCAGCTCACCGGCGAGGGCCCCCGGGACCCAGTACTTC
- TRBJ2-5 - TRBV6-2/TRBV6-3 CASSSDDPPGTQYF TGTGCCAGCAGTTCCGACGACCCCCCGGGGACCCAGTACTTC
- TRBJ1-2 - TRBV2 CASSDPGFGYTF TGTGCCAGCAGTGACCCCGGGTTTGGCTACACCTTC
- TRBJ2-7 - TRBV5-1 CASSSTRDSGSYEQYF TGCGCCAGCAGCAGCACGCGGGACTCTGGCTCCTACGAGCAGTACTTC
once TRBJ1-2 TRBD1 TRBV29-1 CSVDDRENYGYTF TGCAGCGTTGACGACAGGGAGAACTATGGCTACACCTTC
- TRBJ1-6 TRBD1 TRBV5-1 CASSPQGARSYNSPLHF TGCGCCAGCAGTCCCCAGGGGGCCCGCTCCTATAATTCACCCCTCCACTTT
- TRBJ2-2 TRBD2 TRBV3-1/TRBV3-2 CASSQDRVYRGLAGVIGELFF TGTGCCAGCAGCCAAGACCGGGTATATAGGGGACTAGCGGGAGTGATCGGGGAGCTGTTTTTT
- TRBJ2-1 - TRBV10-1 CASGGGRESYNEQFF TGCGCCAGCGGGGGCGGGCGGGAGTCCTACAATGAGCAGTTCTTC
- TRBJ1-2 TRBD1 TRBV6-5 CASRAGTGGSGYTF TGTGCCAGCAGAGCCGGGACAGGGGGTTCTGGCTACACCTTC
- TRBJ1-2 TRBD1 TRBV3-1/TRBV3-2 CATRDRNYGYTF TGTGCCACCCGGGACAGGAACTATGGCTACACCTTC
- TRBJ2-7 TRBD2 TRBV11-2 CASSASSGPYEQYF TGTGCCAGCAGCGCCTCTAGCGGGCCCTACGAGCAGTACTTC
- TRBJ2-1 TRBD2 TRBV5-3 CARSWDRSGRVDEQFF TGTGCCAGAAGCTGGGATAGGAGCGGGAGGGTCGATGAGCAGTTCTTC
- TRBJ2-7 TRBD1 TRBV5-5 CASSVGTGGYEQYF TGTGCCAGCAGCGTTGGGACAGGGGGCTACGAGCAGTACTTC
- TRBJ2-5 - TRBV29-1 CSSRRGGETQYF TGCAGCTCCCGTCGGGGTGGAGAGACCCAGTACTTC
- TRBJ1-1 - TRBV9 CASTRSWVMNTEAFF TGTGCCAGCACCCGTAGCTGGGTGATGAACACTGAAGCTTTCTTT
- TRBJ1-2 TRBD1 TRBV27 CASSKDRGDYGYTF TGTGCCAGCAGTAAAGACAGGGGAGACTATGGCTACACCTTC